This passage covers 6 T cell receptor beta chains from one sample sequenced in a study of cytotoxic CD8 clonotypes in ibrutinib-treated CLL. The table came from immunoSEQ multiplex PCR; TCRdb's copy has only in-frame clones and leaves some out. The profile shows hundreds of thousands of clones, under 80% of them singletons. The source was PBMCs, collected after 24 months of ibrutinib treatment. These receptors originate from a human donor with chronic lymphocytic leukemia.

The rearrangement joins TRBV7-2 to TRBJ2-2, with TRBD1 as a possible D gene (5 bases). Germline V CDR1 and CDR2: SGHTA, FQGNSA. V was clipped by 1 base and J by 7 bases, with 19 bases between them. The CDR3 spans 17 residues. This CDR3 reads CASSLVYGAVWGGELFF. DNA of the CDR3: TGTGCCAGCAGCTTAGTGTATGGGGCAGTCTGGGGCGGGGAGCTGTTTTTT.

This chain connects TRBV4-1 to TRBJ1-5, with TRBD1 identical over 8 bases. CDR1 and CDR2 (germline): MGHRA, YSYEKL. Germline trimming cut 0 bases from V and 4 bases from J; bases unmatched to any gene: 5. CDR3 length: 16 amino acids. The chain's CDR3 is CASSQERGQVNQPQHF. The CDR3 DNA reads TGCGCCAGCAGCCAAGAGCGGGGACAGGTGAATCAGCCCCAGCATTTT.

The CDR3 DNA follows: TGTGCCAGCAGCCTGCTGGGGCCAAGGGACAATGAGCAGTTCTTC. This translates into CASSLLGPRDNEQFF. V is TRBV11-2 and J is TRBJ2-1, with D maybe TRBD1 (5 bases). V was cut by 5 bases and J by 5 bases, with 16 bases left in between. This CDR3 is 15 amino acids long. Germline assignment: CDR1 SGHAT and CDR2 FQNNGV.

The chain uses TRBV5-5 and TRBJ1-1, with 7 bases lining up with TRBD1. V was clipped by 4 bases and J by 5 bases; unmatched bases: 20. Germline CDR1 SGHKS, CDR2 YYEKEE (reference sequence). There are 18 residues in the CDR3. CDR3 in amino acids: CASSQSSDRPIWRTEAFF. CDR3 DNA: TGTGCCAGCAGCCAATCATCGGACAGGCCGATATGGCGGACTGAAGCTTTCTTT.

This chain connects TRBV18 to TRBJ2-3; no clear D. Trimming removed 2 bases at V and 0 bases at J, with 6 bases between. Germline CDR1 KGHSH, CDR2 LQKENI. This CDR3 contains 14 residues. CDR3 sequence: CASSPVLSTDTQYF. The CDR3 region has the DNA TGTGCCAGCTCACCAGTACTCAGCACAGATACGCAGTATTTT.

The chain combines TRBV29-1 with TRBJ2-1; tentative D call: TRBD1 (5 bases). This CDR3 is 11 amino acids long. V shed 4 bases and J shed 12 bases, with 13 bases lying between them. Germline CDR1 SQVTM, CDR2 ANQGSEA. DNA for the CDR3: TGCAGCGTTGTTTATCCCAGGGCGCAGTTCTTC. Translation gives CSVVYPRAQFF.